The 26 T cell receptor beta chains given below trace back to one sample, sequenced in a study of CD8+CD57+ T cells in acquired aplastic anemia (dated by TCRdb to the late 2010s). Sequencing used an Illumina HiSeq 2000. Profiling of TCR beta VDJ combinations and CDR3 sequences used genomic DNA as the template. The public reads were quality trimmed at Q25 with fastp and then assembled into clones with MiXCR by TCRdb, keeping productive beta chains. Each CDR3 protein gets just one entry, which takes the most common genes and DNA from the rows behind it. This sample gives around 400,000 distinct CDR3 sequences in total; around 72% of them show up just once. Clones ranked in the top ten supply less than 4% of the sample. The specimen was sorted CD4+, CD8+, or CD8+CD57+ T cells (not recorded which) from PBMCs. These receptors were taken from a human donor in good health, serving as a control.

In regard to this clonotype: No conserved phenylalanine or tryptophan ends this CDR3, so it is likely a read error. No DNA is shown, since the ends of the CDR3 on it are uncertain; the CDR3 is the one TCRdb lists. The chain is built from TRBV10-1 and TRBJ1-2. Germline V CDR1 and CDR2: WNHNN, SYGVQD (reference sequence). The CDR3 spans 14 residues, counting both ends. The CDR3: CAISESTRNYGYNV.

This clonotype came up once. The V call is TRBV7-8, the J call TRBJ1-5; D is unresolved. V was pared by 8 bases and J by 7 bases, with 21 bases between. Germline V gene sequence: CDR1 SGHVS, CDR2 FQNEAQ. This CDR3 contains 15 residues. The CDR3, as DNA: TGTGCCAGCTCGTTAACGAAAGGCCCGGGGCAGCCCCAGCATTTT. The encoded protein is CASSLTKGPGQPQHF.

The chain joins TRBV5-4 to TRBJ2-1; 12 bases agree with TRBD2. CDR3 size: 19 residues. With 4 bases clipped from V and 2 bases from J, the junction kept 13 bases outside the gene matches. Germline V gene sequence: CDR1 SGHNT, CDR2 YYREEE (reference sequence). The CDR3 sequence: CASSPIPSGGVTAYNEQFF. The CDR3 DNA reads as TGTGCCAGCAGCCCTATCCCTAGCGGGGGGGTGACGGCCTACAATGAGCAGTTCTTC.

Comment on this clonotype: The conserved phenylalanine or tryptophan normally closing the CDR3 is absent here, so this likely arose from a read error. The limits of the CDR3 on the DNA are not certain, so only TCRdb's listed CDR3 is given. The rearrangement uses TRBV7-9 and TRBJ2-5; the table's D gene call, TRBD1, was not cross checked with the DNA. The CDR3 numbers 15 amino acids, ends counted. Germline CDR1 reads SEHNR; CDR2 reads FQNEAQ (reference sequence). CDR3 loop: CASSGRDRDQETVCL.

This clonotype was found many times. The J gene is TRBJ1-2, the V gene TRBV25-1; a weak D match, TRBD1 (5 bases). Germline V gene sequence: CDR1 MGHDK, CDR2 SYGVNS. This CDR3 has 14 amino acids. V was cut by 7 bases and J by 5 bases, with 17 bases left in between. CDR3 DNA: TGTGCCAGCACCGATTCCCTCGGGACGTATGGCTACACCTTC. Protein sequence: CASTDSLGTYGYTF.

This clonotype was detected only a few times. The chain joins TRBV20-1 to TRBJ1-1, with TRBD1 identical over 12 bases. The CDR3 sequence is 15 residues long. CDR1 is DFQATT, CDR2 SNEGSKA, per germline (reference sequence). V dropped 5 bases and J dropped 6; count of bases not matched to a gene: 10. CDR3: CSASSGQGAVAEAFF. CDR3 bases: TGCAGTGCTTCCTCGGGACAGGGGGCTGTGGCTGAAGCTTTCTTT.

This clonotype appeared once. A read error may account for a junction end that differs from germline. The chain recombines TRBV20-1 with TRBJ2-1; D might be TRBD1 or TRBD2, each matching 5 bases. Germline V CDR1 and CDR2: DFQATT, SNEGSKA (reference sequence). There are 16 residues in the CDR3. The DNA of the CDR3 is TGCAGTGCTCAAGAGGGGCAGCAGTATACCTACAACGAGCAGTTCTTC. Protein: CSAQEGQQYTYNEQFF.

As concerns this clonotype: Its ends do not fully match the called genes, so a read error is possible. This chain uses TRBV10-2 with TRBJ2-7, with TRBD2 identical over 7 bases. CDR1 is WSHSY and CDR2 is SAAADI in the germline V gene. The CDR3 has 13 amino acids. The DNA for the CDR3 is TGTGCCAGCAGCGACGGGGGGAATTACCCGCAGTACTTC. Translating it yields CASSDGGNYPQYF.

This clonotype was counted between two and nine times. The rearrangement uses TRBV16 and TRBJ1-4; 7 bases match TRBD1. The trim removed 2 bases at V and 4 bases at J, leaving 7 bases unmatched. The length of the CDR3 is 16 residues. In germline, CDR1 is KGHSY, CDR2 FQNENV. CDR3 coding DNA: TGTGCCAGCAGCCAAACCGGGACAGCCTATAATGAAAAACTGTTTTTT. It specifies CASSQTGTAYNEKLFF. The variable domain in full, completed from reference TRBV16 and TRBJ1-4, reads GEEVAQTPKHLVRGEGQKAKLYCAPIKGHSYVFWYQQVLKNEFKFLISFQNENVFDETGMPKERFSAKCLPNSPCSLEIQATKLEDSAVYFCASSQTGTAYNEKLFFGSGTQLSVL.

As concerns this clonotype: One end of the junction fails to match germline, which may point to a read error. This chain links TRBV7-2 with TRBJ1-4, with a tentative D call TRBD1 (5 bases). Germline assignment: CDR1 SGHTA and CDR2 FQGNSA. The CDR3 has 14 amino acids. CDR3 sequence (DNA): TGTGCCAGCAGCAAGGAACGCGGGGACGAAATCCTGACTTTT. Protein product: CASSKERGDEILTF.

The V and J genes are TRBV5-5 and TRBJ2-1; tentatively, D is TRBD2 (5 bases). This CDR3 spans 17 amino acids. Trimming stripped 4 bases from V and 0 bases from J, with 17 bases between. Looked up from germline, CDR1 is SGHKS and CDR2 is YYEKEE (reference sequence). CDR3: CASSQELTGSSYNEQFF. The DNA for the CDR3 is TGTGCCAGCAGCCAAGAGCTTACGGGGAGCTCCTACAATGAGCAGTTCTTC. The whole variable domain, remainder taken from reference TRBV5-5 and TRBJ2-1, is DAGVTQSPTHLIKTRGQQVTLRCSPISGHKSVSWYQQVLGQGPQFIFQYYEKEERGRGNFPDRFSARQFPNYSSELNVNALLLGDSALYLCASSQELTGSSYNEQFFGPGTRLTVL.

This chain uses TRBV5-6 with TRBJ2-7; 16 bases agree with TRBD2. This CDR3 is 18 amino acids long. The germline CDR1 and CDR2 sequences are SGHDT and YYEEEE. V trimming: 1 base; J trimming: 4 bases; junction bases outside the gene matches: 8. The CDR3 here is CASSLSPGLAGGIYEQYF. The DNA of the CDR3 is TGTGCCAGCAGCTTGTCGCCGGGACTAGCGGGGGGGATATACGAGCAGTACTTC.

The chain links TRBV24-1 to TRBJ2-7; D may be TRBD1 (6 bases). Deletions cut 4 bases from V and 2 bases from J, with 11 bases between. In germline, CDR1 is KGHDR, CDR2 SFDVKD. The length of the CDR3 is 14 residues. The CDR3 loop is CATSESGQTYEQYF. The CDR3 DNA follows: TGTGCCACCAGTGAGTCGGGACAAACCTACGAGCAGTACTTC.

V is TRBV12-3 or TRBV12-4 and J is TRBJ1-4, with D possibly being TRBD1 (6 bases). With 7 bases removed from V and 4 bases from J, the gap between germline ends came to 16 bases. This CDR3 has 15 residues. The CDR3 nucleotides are TGTGCCAGCAAAGCGACAGGCGTACTTAATGAAAAACTGTTTTTT. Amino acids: CASKATGVLNEKLFF.

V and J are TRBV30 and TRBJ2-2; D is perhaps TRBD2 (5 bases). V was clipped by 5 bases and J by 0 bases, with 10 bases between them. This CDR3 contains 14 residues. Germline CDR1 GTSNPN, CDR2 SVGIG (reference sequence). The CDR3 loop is CAWGGGPNTGELFF. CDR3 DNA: TGTGCCTGGGGAGGTGGACCGAACACCGGGGAGCTGTTTTTT.

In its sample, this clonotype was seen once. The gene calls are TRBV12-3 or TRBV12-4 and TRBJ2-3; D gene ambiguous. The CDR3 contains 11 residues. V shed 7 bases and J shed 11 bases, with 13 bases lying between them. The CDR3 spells CASNQLYRQYF. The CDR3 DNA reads TGTGCCAGCAACCAGCTGTACAGGCAGTATTTT.

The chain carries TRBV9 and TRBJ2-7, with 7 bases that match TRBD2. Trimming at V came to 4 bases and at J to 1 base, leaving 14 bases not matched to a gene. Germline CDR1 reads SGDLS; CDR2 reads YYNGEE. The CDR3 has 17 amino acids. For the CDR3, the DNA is TGTGCCAGCAGCCGTACCGAGCGGGGCAGGCCGTCCTACGAGCAGTACTTC. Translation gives CASSRTERGRPSYEQYF.

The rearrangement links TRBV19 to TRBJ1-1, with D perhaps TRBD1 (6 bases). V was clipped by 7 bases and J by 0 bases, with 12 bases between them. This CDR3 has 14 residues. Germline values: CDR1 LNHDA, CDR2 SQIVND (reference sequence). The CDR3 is CASNKDRLNTEAFF. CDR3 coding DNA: TGTGCCAGTAATAAAGACAGGCTGAACACTGAAGCTTTCTTT.

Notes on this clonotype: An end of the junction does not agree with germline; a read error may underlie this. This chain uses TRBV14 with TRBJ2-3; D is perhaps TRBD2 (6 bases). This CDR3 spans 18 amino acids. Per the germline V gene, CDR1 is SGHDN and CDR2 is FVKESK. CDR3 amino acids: CATSKDPGRAGCTDTQYF. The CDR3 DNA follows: TGTGCCACCAGCAAAGATCCTGGCCGGGCGGGGTGCACAGATACGCAGTATTTT.

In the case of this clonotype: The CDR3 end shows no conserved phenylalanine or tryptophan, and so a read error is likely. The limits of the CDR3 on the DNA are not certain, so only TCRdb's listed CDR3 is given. The CDR3 here is CASSLIGGQGTVT. The chain links TRBV7-2 to TRBJ1-2; the table's D gene call, TRBD1, was not cross checked with the DNA. Per the germline V gene, CDR1 is SGHTA and CDR2 is FQGNSA. Inclusive of both ends, the CDR3 amounts to 13 amino acids.

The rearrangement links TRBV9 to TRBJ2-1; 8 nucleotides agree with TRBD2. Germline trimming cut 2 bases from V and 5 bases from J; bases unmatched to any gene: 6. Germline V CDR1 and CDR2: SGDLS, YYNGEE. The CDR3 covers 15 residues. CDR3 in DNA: TGTGCCAGCAGCGTCGTCGCGGGGGGCCACAATGAGCAGTTCTTC. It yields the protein CASSVVAGGHNEQFF. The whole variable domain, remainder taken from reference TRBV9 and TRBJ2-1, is DSGVTQTPKHLITATGQRVTLRCSPRSGDLSVYWYQQSLDQGLQFLIQYYNGEERAKGNILERFSAQQFPDLHSELNLSSLELGDSALYFCASSVVAGGHNEQFFGPGTRLTVL.

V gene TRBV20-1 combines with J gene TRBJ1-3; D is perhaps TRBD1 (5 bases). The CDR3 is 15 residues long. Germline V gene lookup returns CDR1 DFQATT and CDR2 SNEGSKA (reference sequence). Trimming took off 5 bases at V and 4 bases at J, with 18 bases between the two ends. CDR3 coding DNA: TGCAGTGCTCCGGGAGGACACTCCTCCGGAAACACCATATATTTT. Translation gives CSAPGGHSSGNTIYF.

This CDR3 is CASSAGTGKLFF. CDR3 bases: TGTGCCAGCAGCGCAGGGACTGGAAAACTGTTTTTT. The gene calls are TRBV9 and TRBJ1-4; a possible D gene is TRBD1 (5 bases). V lost 3 bases, J lost 10 bases, and 10 bases lay in between. The germline V gene encodes CDR1 SGDLS and CDR2 YYNGEE. The CDR3 loop spans 12 amino acids. Full variable domain (outside the CDR3, taken from reference TRBV9 and TRBJ1-4): DSGVTQTPKHLITATGQRVTLRCSPRSGDLSVYWYQQSLDQGLQFLIQYYNGEERAKGNILERFSAQQFPDLHSELNLSSLELGDSALYFCASSAGTGKLFFGSGTQLSVL.

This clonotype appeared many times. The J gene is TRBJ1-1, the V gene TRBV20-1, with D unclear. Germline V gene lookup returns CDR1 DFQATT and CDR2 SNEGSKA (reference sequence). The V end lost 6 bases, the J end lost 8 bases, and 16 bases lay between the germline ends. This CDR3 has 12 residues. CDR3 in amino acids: CSAKKNLGEAFF. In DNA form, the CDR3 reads TGCAGTGCAAAGAAGAACCTCGGCGAAGCTTTCTTT.

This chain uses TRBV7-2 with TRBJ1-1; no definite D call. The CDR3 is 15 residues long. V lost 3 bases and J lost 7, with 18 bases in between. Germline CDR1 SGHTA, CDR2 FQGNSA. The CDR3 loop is CASSLGPASNDEAFF. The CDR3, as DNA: TGTGCCAGCAGCTTGGGTCCTGCCAGCAACGATGAAGCTTTCTTT.

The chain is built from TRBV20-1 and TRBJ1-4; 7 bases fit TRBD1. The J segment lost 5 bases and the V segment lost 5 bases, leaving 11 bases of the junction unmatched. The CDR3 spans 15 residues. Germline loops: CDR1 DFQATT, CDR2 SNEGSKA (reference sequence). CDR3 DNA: TGCAGTGCTCAATCGCCAAGGGACAGCAATGAAAAACTGTTTTTT. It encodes CSAQSPRDSNEKLFF.